The clone carrying this T cell receptor beta chain has at least ten counts. Libraries for TCRalpha and TCRbeta carried sample barcodes and unique molecular identifiers via 5'RACE. TCRdb reanalysed the 5' RACE reads using MiXCR and keeps one entry per CDR3 protein. The sample gives about 45,000 distinct CDR3 sequences, 6% to 8% of which show up once; approximately 1.5% is in the top ten. The data were obtained in a study of T-cell memory formation after mild COVID-19. Germline V lookup: CDR1 SGHDT, CDR2 YYEEEE. V was shortened by 7 bases and J by 6 bases, with 18 bases between the two germline ends. The CDR3 contains 14 residues.

V and J are TRBV5-6 and TRBJ2-3; possible D gene TRBD1, 6 bases. The sample was PBMCs or a T cell subset sorted from them (not recorded which). The clonotype originates from a man aged 18-30 years who had mild COVID-19 (a few samples of this study predate the infection). Cell type and time point are not known. The CDR3 DNA reads TGTGCCAGCTATCCACAGGGTCATTTGGATACGCAGTATTTT. This sequence encodes CASYPQGHLDTQYF.